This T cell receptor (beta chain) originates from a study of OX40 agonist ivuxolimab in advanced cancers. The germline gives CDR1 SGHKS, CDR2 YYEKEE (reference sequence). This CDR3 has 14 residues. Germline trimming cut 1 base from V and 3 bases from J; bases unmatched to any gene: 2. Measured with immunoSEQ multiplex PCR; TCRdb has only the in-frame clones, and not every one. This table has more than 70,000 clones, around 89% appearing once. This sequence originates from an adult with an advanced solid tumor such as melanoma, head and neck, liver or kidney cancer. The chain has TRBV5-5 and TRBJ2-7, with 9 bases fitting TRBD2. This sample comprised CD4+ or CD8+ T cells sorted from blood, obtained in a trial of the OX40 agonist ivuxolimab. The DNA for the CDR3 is TGTGCCAGCAGCTTGAATAGCGGGAGCTACGAGCAGTACTTC. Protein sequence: CASSLNSGSYEQYF. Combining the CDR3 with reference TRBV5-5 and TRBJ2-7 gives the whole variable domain DAGVTQSPTHLIKTRGQQVTLRCSPISGHKSVSWYQQVLGQGPQFIFQYYEKEERGRGNFPDRFSARQFPNYSSELNVNALLLGDSALYLCASSLNSGSYEQYFGPGTRLTVT.